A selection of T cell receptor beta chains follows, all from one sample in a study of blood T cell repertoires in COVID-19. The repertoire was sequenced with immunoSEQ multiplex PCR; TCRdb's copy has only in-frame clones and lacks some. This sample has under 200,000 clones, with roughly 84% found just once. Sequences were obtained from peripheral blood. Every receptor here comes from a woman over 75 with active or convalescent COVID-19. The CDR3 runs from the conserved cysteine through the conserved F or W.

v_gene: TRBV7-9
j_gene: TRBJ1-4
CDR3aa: CASSIGDSVNEKLFF

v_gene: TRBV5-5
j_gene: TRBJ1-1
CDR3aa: CASSFRDVNTEAFF

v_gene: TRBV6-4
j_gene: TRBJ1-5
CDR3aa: CASIRQGGNQPQHF

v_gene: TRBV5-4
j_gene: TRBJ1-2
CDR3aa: CASSKTGLGYTF

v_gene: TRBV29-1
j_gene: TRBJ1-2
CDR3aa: CSVEQGSGYTF

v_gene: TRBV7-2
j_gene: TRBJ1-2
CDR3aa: CASSLGQVGVGGYTF

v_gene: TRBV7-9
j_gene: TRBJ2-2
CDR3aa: CASSLKGASGELFF

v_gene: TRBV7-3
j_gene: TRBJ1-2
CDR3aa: CASSLNPRDTYGYTF

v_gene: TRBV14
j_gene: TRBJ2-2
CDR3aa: CASSLTGLNTGELFF

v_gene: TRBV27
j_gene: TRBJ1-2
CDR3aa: CASSLGQGADGYTF

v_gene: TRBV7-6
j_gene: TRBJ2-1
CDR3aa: CASSPSGYSYNEQFF